This T cell receptor (beta chain) stems from a study of OX40 agonist ivuxolimab in advanced cancers. This CDR3 contains 11 residues. Losses at the gene ends were 2 bases for V and 10 bases for J; bases not matched to a gene: 0. The V gene's germline CDR1 is ENHRY and CDR2 SYGVKD. The table came from immunoSEQ multiplex PCR; TCRdb's copy has only in-frame clones and leaves some out. The data show about 50,000 clones, approximately 90% seen once. The chain has TRBV10-3 and TRBJ1-1; TRBD1 matches 8 bases. The source of this sequence is an adult with an advanced solid tumor such as melanoma, head and neck, liver or kidney cancer. The material sequenced was CD4+ or CD8+ T cells sorted from blood, taken in a trial of the OX40 agonist ivuxolimab. The CDR3 protein is CAISEDRGAFF. In DNA, the CDR3 is TGTGCCATCAGTGAGGACAGGGGAGCTTTCTTT.